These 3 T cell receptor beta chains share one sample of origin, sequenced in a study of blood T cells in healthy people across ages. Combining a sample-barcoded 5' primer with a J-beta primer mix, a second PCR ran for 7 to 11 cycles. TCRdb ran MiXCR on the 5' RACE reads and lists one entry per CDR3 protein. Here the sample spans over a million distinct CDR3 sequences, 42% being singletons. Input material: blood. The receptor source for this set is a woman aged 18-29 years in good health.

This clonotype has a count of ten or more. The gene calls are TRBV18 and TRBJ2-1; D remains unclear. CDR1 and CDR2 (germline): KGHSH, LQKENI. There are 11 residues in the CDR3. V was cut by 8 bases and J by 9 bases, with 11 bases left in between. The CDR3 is CASSPPGEQFF. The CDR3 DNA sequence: TGTGCCAGCAGCCCCCCGGGTGAGCAGTTCTTC.

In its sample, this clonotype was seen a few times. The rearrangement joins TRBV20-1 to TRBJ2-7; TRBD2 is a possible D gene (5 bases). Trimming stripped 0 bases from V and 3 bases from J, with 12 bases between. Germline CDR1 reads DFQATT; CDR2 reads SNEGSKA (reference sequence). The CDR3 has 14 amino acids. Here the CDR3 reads CSAREAARDYEQYF. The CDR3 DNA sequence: TGCAGTGCTAGAGAGGCTGCCCGGGACTACGAGCAGTACTTC.

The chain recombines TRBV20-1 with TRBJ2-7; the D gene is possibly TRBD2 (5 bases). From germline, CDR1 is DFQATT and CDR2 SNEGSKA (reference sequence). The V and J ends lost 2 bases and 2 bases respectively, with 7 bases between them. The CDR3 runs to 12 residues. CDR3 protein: CSARLAPYEQYF. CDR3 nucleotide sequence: TGCAGTGCTAGACTAGCCCCCTACGAGCAGTACTTC.